A single sample gave rise to the 8 T cell receptor beta chains below, sequenced in a study of beta chain features in type 1 diabetes. Sequencing targeted expressed TCRB transcripts, as all isolated RNA had been reverse transcribed. The table came from immunoSEQ multiplex PCR; TCRdb's copy has only in-frame clones and leaves some out. Of 150,000 or so clones listed, roughly 53% are singletons. Material: Tregs from blood. The receptors shown here come from a man younger than 35 in good health.

The table lists this clone with a few counts. The chain has TRBV6-1 and TRBJ2-1; 7 nucleotides agree with TRBD2. The junction had 7 bases not matched to a gene; V was cut back by 5 bases and J by 6 bases. This CDR3 is built from 14 residues. Germline values: CDR1 MNHNS, CDR2 SASEGT. CDR3 in amino acids: CASSTGAGVNEQFF. CDR3 nucleotides: TGTGCCAGCAGTACCGGGGCGGGGGTCAATGAGCAGTTCTTC.

The chain combines TRBV5-1 with TRBJ1-2; D is undetermined. Germline CDR1 SGHRS, CDR2 YFSETQ. Between the trimmed V and J ends, which lost 0 bases and 2 bases, there was a span of 14 bases. The CDR3 is made up of 16 amino acids. The DNA for the CDR3 is TGCGCCAGCAGCTTGGACTCTCGGTACAGAAACTATGGCTACACCTTC. Translation: CASSLDSRYRNYGYTF.

The V and J genes are TRBV28 and TRBJ2-5; the D gene is possibly TRBD1 (6 bases). The CDR3 extends over 15 amino acids. The germline V gene encodes CDR1 MDHEN and CDR2 SYDVKM. With 6 bases removed from V and 7 bases from J, the gap between germline ends came to 21 bases. This CDR3 reads CASRMGAQALGTQYF. For the CDR3, the DNA is TGTGCCAGCAGGATGGGGGCCCAGGCTCTAGGGACCCAGTACTTC. Full variable domain (missing parts from reference TRBV28 and TRBJ2-5): DVKVTQSSRYLVKRTGEKVFLECVQDMDHENMFWYRQDPGLGLRLIYFSYDVKMKEKGDIPEGYSVSREKKERFSLILESASTNQTSMYLCASRMGAQALGTQYFGPGTRLLVL.

The chain joins TRBV19 to TRBJ2-7; 12 bases match TRBD2. The germline V gene encodes CDR1 LNHDA and CDR2 SQIVND (reference sequence). This CDR3 has 15 residues. J lost 0 bases, V lost 7 bases, and 4 bases had no gene match. The CDR3 coding sequence is TGTGCCAGTACCTCGGGACTAGCGGGCTCCTACGAGCAGTACTTC. Translated: CASTSGLAGSYEQYF.

The chain has TRBV6-5 and TRBJ1-5; D ambiguous. The CDR3 is made up of 13 amino acids. Germline CDR1 is MNHEY and CDR2 is SVGAGI. V lost 10 bases, J lost 4 bases, and 14 bases lay in between. The CDR3 protein is CATRRLRNQPQHF. The CDR3 DNA is TGTGCCACCAGGAGACTGCGGAATCAGCCCCAGCATTTT.

This clone was seen a handful of times. This rearrangement joins TRBV29-1 to TRBJ1-2, with TRBD1 matching over 8 bases. J lost 3 bases, V lost 7 bases, and 4 bases had no gene match. CDR1 SQVTM and CDR2 ANQGSEA come from the germline V gene. The CDR3 is 12 amino acids. This CDR3 is CSAMTGDYGYTF. CDR3 DNA: TGCAGCGCCATGACAGGGGACTATGGCTACACCTTC.

The genes are TRBV2 and TRBJ1-2; possibly TRBD1 for D (6 bases). This CDR3 spans 14 amino acids. V shed 3 bases and J shed 4 bases, with 12 bases lying between them. Per germline, CDR1 SNHLY and CDR2 FYNNEI. The CDR3 nucleotides read TGTGCCAGCAGTGATCGTGGGACATTCTATGGCTACACCTTC. This translates into CASSDRGTFYGYTF.

The chain has TRBV5-1 and TRBJ1-5; TRBD1 agrees at 8 bases. Germline CDR1 is SGHRS and CDR2 is YFSETQ. The CDR3 extends over 14 amino acids. Trimming cost V 0 bases and J 7 bases; bases outside gene matches: 3. The CDR3 sequence: CASSLAGGDQPQHF. CDR3 coding DNA: TGCGCCAGCAGCTTGGCAGGGGGCGACCAGCCCCAGCATTTT.